These 19 T cell receptor beta chains share one sample of origin, sequenced in a study of tumor and adjacent non-tumor tissue in lung cancer. TCRbeta libraries were built with three rounds of nested PCR, modified from ARM-PCR. TCRdb called the multiplex PCR reads again in MiXCR, with one record for every CDR3 protein. The profile shows 35,000 to 50,000 distinct CDR3 sequences, approximately 57% of them singletons. This sample's RNA came from whole unsorted tissue. More than 3 cm separated this lung sample from the edge of the tumor. Sample: distant non-tumor lung tissue. These receptor sequences come from a man aged 45 to 65 with non-small cell lung cancer.

As concerns this clonotype: One junction end disagrees with the germline gene, perhaps due to a read error. The chain links TRBV20-1 to TRBJ2-1, with D maybe TRBD2 (5 bases). Per germline, CDR1 DFQATT and CDR2 SNEGSKA (reference sequence). The CDR3 sequence is 16 residues long. The CDR3 DNA sequence: TGCAGCGCTAGAGGTCTAGCTGTGATCTCCTACAATGAGCAGTTCTTC. The encoded protein is CSARGLAVISYNEQFF.

Worth noting for this clonotype: A read error is possible here, since a much larger clone lies one base away. The chain couples TRBV5-1 to TRBJ1-2, with D possibly matching TRBD1 (6 bases). CDR3 length: 14 amino acids. Germline loops: CDR1 SGHRS, CDR2 YFSETQ. CDR3 coding DNA: TGCGGCAGCAGCTTGGACAGCGGGGGGGACGGCTACACCTTC. The encoded protein is CGSSLDSGGDGYTF.

This clonotype has a single count. The genes are TRBV30 and TRBJ2-1; D possibly matches TRBD1 or TRBD2 (6 bases each). V was shortened by 3 bases and J by 8 bases, with 20 bases between the two germline ends. Per germline, CDR1 GTSNPN and CDR2 SVGIG (reference sequence). CDR3 length: 15 amino acids. CDR3 amino acids: CAWRTGAVARDEQFF. The CDR3, as DNA: TGTGCCTGGAGGACGGGGGCGGTGGCACGCGATGAGCAGTTCTTC.

A word on this clonotype: One end of the junction does not line up with germline, which may come from a read error. The rearrangement links TRBV29-1 to TRBJ2-3; D remains unclear. CDR3 length: 10 amino acids. Germline CDR1 and CDR2: SQVTM and ANQGSEA. The CDR3 region has the DNA TGCAGCGCCCGACAAGGTACGGAGTATTTT. It encodes CSARQGTEYF.

This clonotype has just a few counts. This may be a read error, as it is one base from a much larger clone. The J gene is TRBJ1-2, the V gene TRBV5-4, with TRBD1 as a possible D gene (6 bases). Looked up from germline, CDR1 is SGHNT and CDR2 is YYREEE (reference sequence). V gave up 4 bases and J gave up 4 bases, with 14 bases separating them. The CDR3 totals 14 residues. CDR3 sequence (DNA): TGTGCCAGCAGCCGGGACAACACCGCCTATGGCTACACCTTC. This encodes CASSRDNTAYGYTF. Looking up the rest from reference TRBV5-4 and TRBJ1-2 gives the full variable domain: ETGVTQSPTHLIKTRGQQVTLRCSSQSGHNTVSWYQQALGQGPQFIFQYYREEENGRGNFPPRFSGLQFPNYSSELNVNALELDDSALYLCASSRDNTAYGYTFGSGTRLTVV.

About this clonotype itself: A junction end diverges from the germline sequence, so it may reflect a read error. The chain joins TRBV6-2 or TRBV6-3 to TRBJ2-1, with TRBD2 matching 8 bases. Germline-derived CDR1 and CDR2 are MNHEY and SVGEGT. The CDR3 sequence is 16 residues long. CDR3 nucleotide sequence: TGTGCCAGCAGACGGGGGGGAATGGCATTAGGGAATGAGCGGTTCTTC. It is translated as CASRRGGMALGNERFF.

This clonotype appeared many times. The V and J genes are TRBV4-1 and TRBJ2-7; the D gene is possibly TRBD1 (6 bases). Trimming removed 0 bases from V and 0 bases from J, with 27 bases in between. Germline CDR1 is MGHRA and CDR2 is YSYEKL. The CDR3 consists of 21 residues. CDR3 protein: CASSQDPSLRDYRVSSYEQYF. CDR3 DNA sequence: TGCGCCAGCAGCCAAGATCCATCCCTTCGAGATTACAGGGTATCCTCCTACGAGCAGTACTTC.

This clonotype was counted ten times or more. This rearrangement joins TRBV11-2 to TRBJ1-1; D may be TRBD1 (5 bases). The CDR3 totals 16 residues. V gave up 0 bases and J gave up 2 bases, with 13 bases separating them. Per germline, CDR1 SGHAT and CDR2 FQNNGV. The CDR3 DNA sequence: TGTGCCAGCAGCTTAGATCTGGGGGAGAGAAACACTGAAGCTTTCTTT. Protein sequence: CASSLDLGERNTEAFF.

This clonotype showed up just a few times. An end of the junction does not agree with germline; a read error may underlie this. The genes are TRBV5-1 and TRBJ1-5; the D gene is possibly TRBD1 (5 bases). Looked up from germline, CDR1 is SGHRS and CDR2 is YFSETQ. The CDR3 spans 17 residues. In DNA, the CDR3 is TGCGCCAGCCACCGGGACTGGGATATTCTTACGGAATCAGCCCCAGCATTT. Encoded protein: CASHRDWDILTESAPAF.

As to this clonotype: Since the CDR3 does not end with the conserved phenylalanine or tryptophan, this likely comes from a read error. No DNA is shown, since the ends of the CDR3 on it are uncertain; the CDR3 is the one TCRdb lists. The chain joins TRBV11-3 to TRBJ2-7; the table calls TRBD2, which could not be checked here. Per the germline V gene, CDR1 is SGHNT and CDR2 is YENEEA. The CDR3 is 15 residues long, counting both termini. The CDR3 region is CTSSLDSPLWRGAAT.

In regard to this clonotype: The missing conserved phenylalanine or tryptophan at the end of this CDR3 makes a read error likely. The chain links TRBV10-3 to TRBJ1-2, with D perhaps TRBD1 (5 bases). The CDR3 extends over 15 amino acids. The V gene's germline CDR1 is ENHRY and CDR2 SYGVKD. DNA of the CDR3: TGTACCATCAGTGAGTCGATGGGGCAGGTAGAAGGCTACACCTCC. The encoded protein is CTISESMGQVEGYTS.

Turning to this clonotype: This may be a read error: a much more frequent sequence differs by one nucleotide. The chain joins TRBV20-1 to TRBJ2-3; 9 bases fit TRBD2. The CDR3 is made up of 13 amino acids. Germline assignment: CDR1 DFQATT and CDR2 SNEGSKA (reference sequence). J lost 7 bases, V lost 6 bases, and 8 bases had no gene match. The CDR3 bases are TGCAGTGCCGCGATTAGCGGGAGTAATACGCAGTATTTT. This translates into CSAAISGSNTQYF.

Concerning this clonotype itself: The CDR3 end shows no conserved phenylalanine or tryptophan, and so a read error is likely. This chain uses TRBV11-2 with TRBJ2-2; the match to TRBD2 covers 7 bases. This CDR3 has 16 amino acids. Germline CDR1 is SGHAT and CDR2 is FQNNGV. CDR3 bases: TGTGCCAGCAGCTTAGTGGGCGGGAGTAACACAGGGGAGCTGTTTTCT. Translated: CASSLVGGSNTGELFS.

The chain uses TRBV7-9 and TRBJ1-4; TRBD1 aligns across 10 bases. The CDR3 runs 15 residues. With 6 bases clipped from V and 6 bases from J, the junction kept 7 bases outside the gene matches. CDR1 SEHNR and CDR2 FQNEAQ come from the germline V gene (reference sequence). The CDR3 loop is CASSLTGTGDEKLFF. The CDR3 coding sequence is TGTGCCAGCAGTCTTACCGGGACAGGGGATGAAAAACTGTTTTTT.

The rearrangement links TRBV10-3 to TRBJ2-7; D is ambiguous. CDR1 is ENHRY, CDR2 SYGVKD, per germline. The CDR3 consists of 12 residues. The CDR3 DNA sequence: TGTGTCACCAAAACTTCGAACCACGAGCAGTACTTC. Translation: CVTKTSNHEQYF.

As regards this clonotype: A read error may be the cause here, since a much bigger clone is one base away. CDR3 residues: CASILTSGGPGETQYF. Here the CDR3 DNA reads TGTGCCAGCATTTTGACTAGCGGGGGCCCCGGGGAGACCCAGTACTTC. The genes are TRBV12-3 or TRBV12-4 and TRBJ2-5, with 12 bases matching TRBD2. V lost 7 bases and J lost 5; bases outside the gene matches: 11. The CDR3 sequence is 16 residues long.

Comment on this clonotype: The junction differs from germline at one of its ends, possibly a read error. V usage is TRBV12-3 or TRBV12-4 and J usage is TRBJ2-7; tentatively, D is TRBD1 (5 bases). The CDR3 length is 14 residues. This chain's CDR3 is CTSSPPGLGDEQYF. CDR3 coding DNA: TGCACCAGTAGCCCCCCCGGCCTAGGGGACGAGCAGTACTTC.

This chain joins TRBV2 and TRBJ1-5; D call uncertain. Germline CDR1 is SNHLY and CDR2 is FYNNEI. This CDR3 has 14 amino acids. The ends were cut back, 7 bases at V and 5 bases at J, with 15 bases in the middle. CDR3 sequence (DNA): TGTGCCAGCAAGCAGACGTATATCGATCAGCCCCAGCATTTT. It specifies CASKQTYIDQPQHF.

This clonotype has ten or more counts. The chain joins TRBV10-2 to TRBJ2-3; D is possibly TRBD2 (6 bases). This CDR3 region has 16 residues. The V end lost 3 bases, the J end lost 0 bases, and 13 bases lay between the germline ends. Germline CDR1 and CDR2: WSHSY and SAAADI. The CDR3 region has the DNA TGCGCCAGCAGTGAAGCTCGAGGGACTAGCACAGATACGCAGTATTTT. It specifies CASSEARGTSTDTQYF.